Detailed here is one T cell receptor beta chain. Germline V gene lookup returns CDR1 ENHRY and CDR2 SYGVKD. This CDR3 region has 15 residues. The V end was cut by 2 bases, the J end by 0 bases, with 9 bases between. TCRdb re-analysed the RT-PCR reads in MiXCR, keeping a single row per CDR3 protein. The top ten hold approximately 10% of the sample, which has about 200,000 distinct CDR3 sequences, about 37% seen once. This sample is drawn from a study of patients and donors after allogeneic stem cell transplantation. The J gene is TRBJ2-3, the V gene TRBV10-3, with D uncertain. The TCR was taken from a human donor who was either an allogeneic HSCT recipient or a stem cell or donor lymphocyte infusion donor (not recorded which). It is not recorded whose cells these are; they may come from a transplant donor. The sequencing sample was made of blood, either unsorted or a sorted T cell fraction (not recorded which). Here the CDR3 DNA reads TGTGCCATCAGTGAGGGTAGTACTAGCACAGATACGCAGTATTTT. It encodes CAISEGSTSTDTQYF.